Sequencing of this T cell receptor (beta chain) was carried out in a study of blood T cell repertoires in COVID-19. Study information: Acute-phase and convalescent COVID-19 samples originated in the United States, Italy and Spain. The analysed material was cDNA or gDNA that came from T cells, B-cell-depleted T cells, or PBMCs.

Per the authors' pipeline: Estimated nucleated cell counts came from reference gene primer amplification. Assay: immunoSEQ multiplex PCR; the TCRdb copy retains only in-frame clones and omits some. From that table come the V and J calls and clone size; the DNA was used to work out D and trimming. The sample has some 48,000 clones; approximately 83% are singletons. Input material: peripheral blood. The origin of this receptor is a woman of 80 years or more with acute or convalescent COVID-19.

In nucleotides, the CDR3 is TGTGCCAGTAGTATACCAGGGGTTAAATCACCCCTCCACTTT. This encodes CASSIPGVKSPLHF. The rearrangement uses TRBV19 and TRBJ1-6, with a possible D match to TRBD1 (6 bases). The germline V and J ends were trimmed by 2 bases and 10 bases, with 12 bases remaining between them. CDR3 length: 14 residues. Per germline, CDR1 LNHDA and CDR2 SQIVND (reference sequence).